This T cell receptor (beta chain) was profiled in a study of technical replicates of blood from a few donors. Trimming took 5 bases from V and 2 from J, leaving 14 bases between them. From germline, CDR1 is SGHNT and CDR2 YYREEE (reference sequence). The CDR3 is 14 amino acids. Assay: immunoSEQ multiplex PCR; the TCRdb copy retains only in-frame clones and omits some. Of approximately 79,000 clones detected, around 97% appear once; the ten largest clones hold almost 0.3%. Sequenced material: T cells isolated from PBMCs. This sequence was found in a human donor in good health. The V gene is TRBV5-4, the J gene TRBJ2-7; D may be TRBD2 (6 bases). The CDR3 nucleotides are TGTGCCAGCAGTATTCCGGGAGCGCCCTACGAGCAGTACTTC. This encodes CASSIPGAPYEQYF. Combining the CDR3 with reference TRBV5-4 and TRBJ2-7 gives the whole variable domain ETGVTQSPTHLIKTRGQQVTLRCSSQSGHNTVSWYQQALGQGPQFIFQYYREEENGRGNFPPRFSGLQFPNYSSELNVNALELDDSALYLCASSIPGAPYEQYFGPGTRLTVT.